This T cell receptor (beta chain) was sequenced during a study of blood T cell repertoires in COVID-19. As originally analysed: From reference gene primer amplification, estimates of nucleated cell counts were derived. TCRdb's copy holds only in-frame clones and misses some; the assay was immunoSEQ multiplex PCR. V, J and clone size are taken as reported in that table, and D and trimming were inferred from the DNA itself. The repertoire holds over 150,000 clones, 88% seen once, with around 1.2% in the top ten. Germline trimming cut 4 bases from V and 8 bases from J; bases unmatched to any gene: 11. This CDR3 contains 16 residues. Germline CDR1 is LGHDT and CDR2 is YNNKEL (reference sequence).

V is TRBV3-1 (or the pseudogene TRBV3-2) and J is TRBJ1-2, with TRBD1 matching 12 bases. The sequence was collected from a man aged 30-40 years with acute or convalescent COVID-19. Sequencing was performed on peripheral blood. CDR3 protein: CASSPLVGQGALGYTF. CDR3 DNA sequence: TGTGCCAGCAGCCCCCTGGTGGGACAGGGGGCGTTGGGCTACACCTTC.